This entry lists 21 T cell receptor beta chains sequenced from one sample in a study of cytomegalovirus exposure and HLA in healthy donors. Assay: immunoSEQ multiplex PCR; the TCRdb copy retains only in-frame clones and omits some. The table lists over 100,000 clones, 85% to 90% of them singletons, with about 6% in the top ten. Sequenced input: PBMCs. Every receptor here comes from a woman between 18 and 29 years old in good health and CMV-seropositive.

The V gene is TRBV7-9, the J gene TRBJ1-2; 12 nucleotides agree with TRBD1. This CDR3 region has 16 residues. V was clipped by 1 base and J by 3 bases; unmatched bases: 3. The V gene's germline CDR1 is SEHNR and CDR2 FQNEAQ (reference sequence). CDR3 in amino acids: CASSLGGTGGDYGYTF. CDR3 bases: TGTGCCAGCAGCTTAGGAGGGACAGGGGGCGACTATGGCTACACCTTC.

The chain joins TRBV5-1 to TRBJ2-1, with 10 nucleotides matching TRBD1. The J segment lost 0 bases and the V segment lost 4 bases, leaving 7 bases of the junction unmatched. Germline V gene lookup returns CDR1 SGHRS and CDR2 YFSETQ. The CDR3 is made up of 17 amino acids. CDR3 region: CASSGTGAIRSYNEQFF. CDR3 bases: TGCGCCAGCAGCGGGACAGGGGCGATCCGCTCCTACAATGAGCAGTTCTTC.

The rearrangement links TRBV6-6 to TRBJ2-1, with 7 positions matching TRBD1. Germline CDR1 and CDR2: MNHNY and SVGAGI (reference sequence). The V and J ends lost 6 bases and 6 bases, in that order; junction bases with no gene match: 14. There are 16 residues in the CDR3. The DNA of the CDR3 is TGTGCCAGCAGCAGTAATACAGGGGCAACTTCCAATGAGCAGTTCTTC. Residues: CASSSNTGATSNEQFF.

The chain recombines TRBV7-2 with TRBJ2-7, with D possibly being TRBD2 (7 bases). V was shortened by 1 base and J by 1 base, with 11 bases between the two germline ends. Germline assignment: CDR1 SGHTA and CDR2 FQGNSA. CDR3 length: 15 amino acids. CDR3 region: CASSLERGASYEQYF. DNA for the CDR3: TGTGCCAGCAGCTTAGAACGGGGGGCGTCCTACGAGCAGTACTTC.

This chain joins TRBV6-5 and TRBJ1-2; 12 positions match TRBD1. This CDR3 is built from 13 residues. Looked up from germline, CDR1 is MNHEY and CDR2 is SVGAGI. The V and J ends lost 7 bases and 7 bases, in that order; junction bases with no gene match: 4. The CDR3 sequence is CASMGQGAVGYTF. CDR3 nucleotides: TGTGCCAGCATGGGACAGGGGGCTGTTGGCTACACCTTC.

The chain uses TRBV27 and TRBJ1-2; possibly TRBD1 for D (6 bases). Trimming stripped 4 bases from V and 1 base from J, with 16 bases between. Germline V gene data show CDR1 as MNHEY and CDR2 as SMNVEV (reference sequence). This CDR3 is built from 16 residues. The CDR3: CASSSTTGHRNYGYTF. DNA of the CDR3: TGTGCCAGCAGTTCAACAACAGGGCACCGTAACTATGGCTACACCTTC.

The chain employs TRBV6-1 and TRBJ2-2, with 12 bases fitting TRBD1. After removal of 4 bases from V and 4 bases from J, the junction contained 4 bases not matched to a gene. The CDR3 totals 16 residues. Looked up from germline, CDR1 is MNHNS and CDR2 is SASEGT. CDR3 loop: CASSGRDRGRTGELFF. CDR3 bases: TGTGCCAGCAGTGGCCGGGACAGGGGGCGCACCGGGGAGCTGTTTTTT.

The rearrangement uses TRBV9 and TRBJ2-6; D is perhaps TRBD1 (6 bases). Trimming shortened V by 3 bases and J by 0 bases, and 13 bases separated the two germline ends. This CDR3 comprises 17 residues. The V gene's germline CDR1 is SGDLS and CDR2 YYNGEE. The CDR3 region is CASSAGHLSSGANVLTF. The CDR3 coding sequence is TGTGCCAGCAGCGCGGGACACCTTAGCTCTGGGGCCAACGTCCTGACTTTC.

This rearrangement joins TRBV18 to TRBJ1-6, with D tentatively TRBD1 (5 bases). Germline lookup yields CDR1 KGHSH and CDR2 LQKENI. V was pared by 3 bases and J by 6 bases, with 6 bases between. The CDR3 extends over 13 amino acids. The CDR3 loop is CASSPDSNSPLHF. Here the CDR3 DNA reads TGTGCCAGCTCACCCGACAGTAATTCACCCCTCCACTTT.

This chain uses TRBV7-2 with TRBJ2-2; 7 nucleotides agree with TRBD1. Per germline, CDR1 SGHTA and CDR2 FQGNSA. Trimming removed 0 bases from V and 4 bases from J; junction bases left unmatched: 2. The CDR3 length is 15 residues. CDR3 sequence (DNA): TGTGCCAGCAGCTTAGCAGGGGGCGGCACCGGGGAGCTGTTTTTT. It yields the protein CASSLAGGGTGELFF.

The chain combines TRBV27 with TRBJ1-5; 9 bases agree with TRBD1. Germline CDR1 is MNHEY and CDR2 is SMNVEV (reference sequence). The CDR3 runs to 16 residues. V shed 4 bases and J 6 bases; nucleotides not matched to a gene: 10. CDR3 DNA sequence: TGTGCCAGCAGTTCCCTCGGGGGACAGGGCATTCAGCCCCAGCATTTT. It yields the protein CASSSLGGQGIQPQHF.

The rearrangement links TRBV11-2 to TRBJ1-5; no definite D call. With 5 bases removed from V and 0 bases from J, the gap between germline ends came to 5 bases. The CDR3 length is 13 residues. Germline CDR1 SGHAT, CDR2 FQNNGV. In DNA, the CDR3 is TGTGCCAGCAGCATTAATAGCAATCAGCCCCAGCATTTT. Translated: CASSINSNQPQHF.

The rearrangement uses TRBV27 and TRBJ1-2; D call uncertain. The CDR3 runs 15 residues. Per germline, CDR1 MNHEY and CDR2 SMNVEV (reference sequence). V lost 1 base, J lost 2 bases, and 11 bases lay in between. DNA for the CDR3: TGTGCCAGCAGTTTATTTCCAGGTTACAACTATGGCTACACCTTC. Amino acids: CASSLFPGYNYGYTF.

The CDR3 is CASSRIIKGRANEQFF. Written as DNA, the CDR3 is TGCGCCAGCAGCCGGATAATCAAAGGCAGGGCAAATGAGCAGTTCTTC. This rearrangement joins TRBV4-1 to TRBJ2-1; a weak D match, TRBD1 (5 bases). V dropped 4 bases and J dropped 7 bases, with 20 bases sitting between them. There are 16 residues in the CDR3. Germline V gives CDR1 MGHRA, CDR2 YSYEKL.

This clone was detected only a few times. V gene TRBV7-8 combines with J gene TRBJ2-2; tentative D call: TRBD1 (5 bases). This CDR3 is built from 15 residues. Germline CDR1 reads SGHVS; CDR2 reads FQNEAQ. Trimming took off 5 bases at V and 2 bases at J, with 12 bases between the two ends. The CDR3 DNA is TGTGCCAGCAGCGAAAAACAGGTTAACACCGGGGAGCTGTTTTTT. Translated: CASSEKQVNTGELFF.

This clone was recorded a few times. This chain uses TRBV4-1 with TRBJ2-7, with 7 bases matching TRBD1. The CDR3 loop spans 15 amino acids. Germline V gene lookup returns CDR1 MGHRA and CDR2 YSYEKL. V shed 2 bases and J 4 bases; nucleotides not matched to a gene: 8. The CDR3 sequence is CASSQPRDRPYEQYF. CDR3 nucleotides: TGCGCCAGCAGCCAACCCCGGGACAGACCATACGAGCAGTACTTC.

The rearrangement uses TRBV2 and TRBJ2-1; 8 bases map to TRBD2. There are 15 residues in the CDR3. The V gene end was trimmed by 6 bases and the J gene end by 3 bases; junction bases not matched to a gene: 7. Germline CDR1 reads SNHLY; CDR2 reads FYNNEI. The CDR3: CASRFSGGIYNEQFF. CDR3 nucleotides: TGTGCCAGCAGGTTTTCGGGGGGGATCTACAATGAGCAGTTCTTC.

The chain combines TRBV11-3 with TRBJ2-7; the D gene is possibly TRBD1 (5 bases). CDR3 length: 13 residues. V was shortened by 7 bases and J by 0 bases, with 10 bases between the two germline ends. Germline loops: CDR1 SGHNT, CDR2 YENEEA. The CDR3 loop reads CASNGAPSYEQYF. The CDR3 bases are TGTGCCAGCAATGGGGCCCCCTCCTACGAGCAGTACTTC.

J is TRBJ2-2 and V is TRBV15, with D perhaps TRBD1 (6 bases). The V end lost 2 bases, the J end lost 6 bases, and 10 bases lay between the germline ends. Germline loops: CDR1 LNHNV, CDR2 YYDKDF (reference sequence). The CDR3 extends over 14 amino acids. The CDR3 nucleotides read TGTGCCACCAGCAGACAATCAGGGGCCGGGGAGCTGTTTTTT. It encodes CATSRQSGAGELFF.

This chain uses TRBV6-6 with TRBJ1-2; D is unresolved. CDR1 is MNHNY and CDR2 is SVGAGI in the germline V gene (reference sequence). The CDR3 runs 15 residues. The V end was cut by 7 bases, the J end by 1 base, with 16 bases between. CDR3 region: CASTGQVLINYGYTF. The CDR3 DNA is TGTGCCAGCACTGGGCAGGTCCTTATTAACTATGGCTACACCTTC.

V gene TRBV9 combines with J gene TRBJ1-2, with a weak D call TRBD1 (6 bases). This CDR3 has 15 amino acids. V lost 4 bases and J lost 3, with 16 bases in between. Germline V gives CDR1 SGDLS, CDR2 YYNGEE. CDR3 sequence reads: CASSLGERGYYGYTF. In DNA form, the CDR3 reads TGTGCCAGCAGCCTGGGGGAGAGGGGGTACTATGGCTACACCTTC.